These 19 T cell receptor beta chains originate from one sample sequenced in a study of circulating CD8 cells and anti-PD-1 response in melanoma (dated by TCRdb to the early 2020s). Using a BD FACSAria II cell sorter, four subsets defined by PD-1 and/or TIGIT were sorted out of live CD3+CD8+TCRalphabeta+ cells. The run used a NextSeq 500. The QIAseq Immune Repertoire RNA Library Kit, Human TCR Panel was used to prepare TCR libraries from 15 ng of total RNA. TCRdb itself trimmed the public reads at Q25 with fastp, ran MiXCR and retained productive beta chains. Duplicate CDR3 protein sequences are folded into a single record with the most common DNA and genes. The sample's clone listing holds 25 to 35 distinct CDR3 sequences. The specimen comprised CD8+ T cells from PBMCs, sampled at baseline or after one month of anti-PD-1 therapy (not recorded which). The receptors stem from a human donor with melanoma.

This clonotype is hyperexpanded within its sample. The CDR3, as DNA: TGTGCTAGTGGTTCGGACAGGGACTTCAACTATGGCTACACCTTC. Translation: CASGSDRDFNYGYTF. This chain connects TRBV12-5 to TRBJ1-2; the match to TRBD1 covers 8 bases. CDR3 length: 15 residues. Trimming removed 4 bases from V and 2 bases from J; junction bases left unmatched: 6. Germline V gives CDR1 LGHNT, CDR2 FRNRAP.

This clonotype is categorized as hyperexpanded. This chain links TRBV18 with TRBJ1-1; D is unresolved. The CDR3 has 16 amino acids. Trimming left V 0 bases short and J 2 bases short, with 13 bases between. Germline-derived CDR1 and CDR2 are KGHSH and LQKENI. CDR3 residues: CASSPPFGRGNTEAFF. The CDR3 region has the DNA TGTGCCAGCTCACCACCCTTCGGACGCGGAAACACTGAAGCTTTCTTT.

This clonotype is labeled hyperexpanded. V and J are TRBV28 and TRBJ2-2; D is ambiguous. The CDR3 loop spans 12 amino acids. CDR1 and CDR2 (germline): MDHEN, SYDVKM. The V end was cut by 6 bases, the J end by 1 base, with 3 bases between. In nucleotides, the CDR3 is TGTGCCAGCAGCCAGAACACCGGGGAGCTGTTTTTT. Encoded protein: CASSQNTGELFF. Variable domain in full (rest from reference TRBV28 and TRBJ2-2): DVKVTQSSRYLVKRTGEKVFLECVQDMDHENMFWYRQDPGLGLRLIYFSYDVKMKEKGDIPEGYSVSREKKERFSLILESASTNQTSMYLCASSQNTGELFFGEGSRLTVL.

The chain couples TRBV2 to TRBJ1-1; no clear D. The CDR3 is 11 amino acids. Germline CDR1 SNHLY, CDR2 FYNNEI. V lost 1 base to trimming and J lost 13 bases, with 10 bases between them. The CDR3 reads CASSEGPSDFF. DNA for the CDR3: TGTGCCAGCAGTGAAGGGCCCTCAGATTTCTTT.

This clonotype is judged hyperexpanded. V is TRBV28 and J is TRBJ2-6; no clear D gene. Trimming cost V 0 bases and J 1 base, with 10 bases left between them. There are 17 residues in the CDR3. Germline loops: CDR1 MDHEN, CDR2 SYDVKM. CDR3 residues: CASSLWTSSSGANVLTF. In DNA, the CDR3 is TGTGCCAGCAGTTTATGGACCTCTAGTTCTGGGGCCAACGTCCTGACTTTC. Full variable domain (remainder filled in from reference TRBV28 and TRBJ2-6): DVKVTQSSRYLVKRTGEKVFLECVQDMDHENMFWYRQDPGLGLRLIYFSYDVKMKEKGDIPEGYSVSREKKERFSLILESASTNQTSMYLCASSLWTSSSGANVLTFGAGSRLTVL.

This clonotype is deemed hyperexpanded. V usage is TRBV25-1 and J usage is TRBJ1-2; D may be TRBD1 (6 bases). The CDR3 is 12 amino acids. Germline V gene lookup returns CDR1 MGHDK and CDR2 SYGVNS. Trimming removed 4 bases at V and 8 bases at J, with 11 bases between. The DNA of the CDR3 is TGTGCCAGCAGTGCACAGGGTTGGGGCTACACCTTC. Encoded protein: CASSAQGWGYTF.

The chain employs TRBV5-4 and TRBJ1-5; D is possibly TRBD1 (5 bases). Trimming removed 6 bases at V and 0 bases at J, with 22 bases between. The CDR3 sequence is 18 residues long. Germline loops: CDR1 SGHNT, CDR2 YYREEE (reference sequence). CDR3 nucleotide sequence: TGTGCCAGCAACCCCCTCGGGACCCCAGATTATAGCAATCAGCCCCAGCATTTT. This translates into CASNPLGTPDYSNQPQHF.

By share, this clonotype ranks as hyperexpanded. The chain carries TRBV15 and TRBJ2-5; TRBD1 aligns across 8 bases. The CDR3 sequence is 14 residues long. Germline V gene lookup returns CDR1 LNHNV and CDR2 YYDKDF (reference sequence). The junction had 4 bases not matched to a gene; V was cut back by 4 bases and J by 3 bases. CDR3 nucleotides: TGTGCCACCAGCACAGGACAGGGAGAAGAGACCCAGTACTTC. Residues: CATSTGQGEETQYF.

This rearrangement joins TRBV28 to TRBJ2-3; perhaps D is TRBD1 or TRBD2 (5 bases each). CDR3 size: 17 residues. CDR1 is MDHEN, CDR2 SYDVKM, per germline. V lost 7 bases to trimming and J lost 0 bases, with 20 bases between them. CDR3 sequence: CASTQPPWGSSTDTQYF. For the CDR3, the DNA is TGTGCCAGCACCCAGCCGCCATGGGGGTCTAGCACAGATACGCAGTATTTT.

Only a few counts were recorded for this clonotype. V and J are TRBV4-3 and TRBJ2-1; possibly TRBD1 or TRBD2 for D (5 bases each). This CDR3 spans 15 amino acids. V lost 4 bases and J lost 5, with 15 bases in between. CDR1 is LGHNA and CDR2 is YSLEER in the germline V gene. Here the CDR3 DNA reads TGCGCCAGCAGCCTGACTCGGGACCGAAACAATGAGCAGTTCTTC. This codes for CASSLTRDRNNEQFF.

The chain joins TRBV29-1 to TRBJ2-3, with unresolved D. This CDR3 is built from 11 residues. Germline CDR1 and CDR2: SQVTM and ANQGSEA. Trimming removed 8 bases from V and 5 bases from J, with 11 bases in between. The CDR3 protein is CSFSHLDTQYF. The CDR3 nucleotides read TGCAGCTTCTCTCATTTAGATACGCAGTATTTT.

The rearrangement links TRBV27 to TRBJ2-1, with D possibly matching TRBD1 (5 bases). Trimming took off 6 bases at V and 7 bases at J, with 13 bases between the two ends. Germline V lookup: CDR1 MNHEY, CDR2 SMNVEV (reference sequence). The CDR3 spans 13 residues. The CDR3 DNA is TGTGCCAGCAGCCTCCCCCCAGGGAATGAGCAGTTCTTC. Its translation: CASSLPPGNEQFF.

For this clonotype: The junction and the germline gene differ at one end; a read error may be behind it. The rearrangement joins TRBV28 to TRBJ2-7; 11 bases line up with TRBD2. The germline V gene has CDR1 MDHEN and CDR2 SYDVKM. The CDR3 contains 14 residues. The CDR3 is CAGSLLAGAYEQYF. DNA for the CDR3: TGTGCCGGCAGTTTACTAGCGGGAGCCTACGAGCAGTACTTC.

Relative to its sample, this clonotype is hyperexpanded. The chain couples TRBV20-1 to TRBJ2-4; D possibly corresponds to TRBD2 (6 bases). Trimming stripped 5 bases from V and 0 bases from J, with 8 bases between. From germline, CDR1 is DFQATT and CDR2 SNEGSKA (reference sequence). The CDR3 has 13 amino acids. Here the CDR3 DNA reads TGCAGTGCTGGGGGACTAGCCAAAAACATTCAGTACTTC. Translating gives CSAGGLAKNIQYF.

The chain links TRBV27 to TRBJ2-1; weak D call: TRBD1 (5 bases). The germline V gene encodes CDR1 MNHEY and CDR2 SMNVEV (reference sequence). V gave up 6 bases and J gave up 8 bases, with 14 bases separating them. The CDR3 sequence is 13 residues long. CDR3 bases: TGTGCCAGCAGCCTCCCCCCAGGGTATGAGCAGTTCTTC. Encoded protein: CASSLPPGYEQFF.

By share, this clonotype counts as hyperexpanded. The rearrangement joins TRBV5-4 to TRBJ2-2; D gene unclear. Deletions cut 2 bases from V and 6 bases from J, with 8 bases between. The CDR3 runs 13 residues. Per the germline V gene, CDR1 is SGHNT and CDR2 is YYREEE (reference sequence). CDR3 in DNA: TGTGCCAGCAGCTTTAGTGATCCCGGGGAGCTGTTTTTT. Encoded protein: CASSFSDPGELFF.

The chain carries TRBV29-1 and TRBJ2-3; D uncertain. The CDR3 contains 11 residues. Germline CDR1 reads SQVTM; CDR2 reads ANQGSEA. V shed 4 bases and J shed 3 bases, with 5 bases lying between them. This chain's CDR3 is CSVAITDTQYF. The CDR3 bases are TGCAGCGTTGCTATAACAGATACGCAGTATTTT.

This clonotype qualifies as hyperexpanded (1% or more). The chain uses TRBV28 and TRBJ2-1; no definite D call. The CDR3 contains 15 residues. Germline CDR1 and CDR2: MDHEN and SYDVKM. The V end was cut by 7 bases, the J end by 1 base, with 14 bases between. The CDR3 coding sequence is TGTGCCAGCAATCAAGCGCTAAGGTCCTACAATGAGCAGTTCTTC. Protein sequence: CASNQALRSYNEQFF.

This clonotype is hyperexpanded in the sample. The J gene is TRBJ2-7, the V gene TRBV25-1; D unclear. The CDR3 runs to 13 residues. With 6 bases removed from V and 4 bases from J, the gap between germline ends came to 13 bases. Germline-derived CDR1 and CDR2 are MGHDK and SYGVNS. The CDR3 spells CASRDPTVYEQYF. The CDR3 region has the DNA TGTGCCAGCAGGGATCCGACTGTTTACGAGCAGTACTTC.